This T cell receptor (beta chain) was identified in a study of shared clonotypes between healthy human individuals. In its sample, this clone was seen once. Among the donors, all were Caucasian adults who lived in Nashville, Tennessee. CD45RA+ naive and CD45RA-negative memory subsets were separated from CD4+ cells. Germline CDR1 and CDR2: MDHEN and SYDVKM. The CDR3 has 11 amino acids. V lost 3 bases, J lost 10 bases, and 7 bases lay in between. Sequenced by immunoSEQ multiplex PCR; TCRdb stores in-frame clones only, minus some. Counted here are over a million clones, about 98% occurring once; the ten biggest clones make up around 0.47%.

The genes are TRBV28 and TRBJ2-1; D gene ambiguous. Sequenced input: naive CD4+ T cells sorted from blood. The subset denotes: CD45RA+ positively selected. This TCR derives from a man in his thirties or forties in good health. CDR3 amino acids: CASSFVREQFF. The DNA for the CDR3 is TGTGCCAGCAGTTTTGTAAGGGAGCAGTTCTTC.